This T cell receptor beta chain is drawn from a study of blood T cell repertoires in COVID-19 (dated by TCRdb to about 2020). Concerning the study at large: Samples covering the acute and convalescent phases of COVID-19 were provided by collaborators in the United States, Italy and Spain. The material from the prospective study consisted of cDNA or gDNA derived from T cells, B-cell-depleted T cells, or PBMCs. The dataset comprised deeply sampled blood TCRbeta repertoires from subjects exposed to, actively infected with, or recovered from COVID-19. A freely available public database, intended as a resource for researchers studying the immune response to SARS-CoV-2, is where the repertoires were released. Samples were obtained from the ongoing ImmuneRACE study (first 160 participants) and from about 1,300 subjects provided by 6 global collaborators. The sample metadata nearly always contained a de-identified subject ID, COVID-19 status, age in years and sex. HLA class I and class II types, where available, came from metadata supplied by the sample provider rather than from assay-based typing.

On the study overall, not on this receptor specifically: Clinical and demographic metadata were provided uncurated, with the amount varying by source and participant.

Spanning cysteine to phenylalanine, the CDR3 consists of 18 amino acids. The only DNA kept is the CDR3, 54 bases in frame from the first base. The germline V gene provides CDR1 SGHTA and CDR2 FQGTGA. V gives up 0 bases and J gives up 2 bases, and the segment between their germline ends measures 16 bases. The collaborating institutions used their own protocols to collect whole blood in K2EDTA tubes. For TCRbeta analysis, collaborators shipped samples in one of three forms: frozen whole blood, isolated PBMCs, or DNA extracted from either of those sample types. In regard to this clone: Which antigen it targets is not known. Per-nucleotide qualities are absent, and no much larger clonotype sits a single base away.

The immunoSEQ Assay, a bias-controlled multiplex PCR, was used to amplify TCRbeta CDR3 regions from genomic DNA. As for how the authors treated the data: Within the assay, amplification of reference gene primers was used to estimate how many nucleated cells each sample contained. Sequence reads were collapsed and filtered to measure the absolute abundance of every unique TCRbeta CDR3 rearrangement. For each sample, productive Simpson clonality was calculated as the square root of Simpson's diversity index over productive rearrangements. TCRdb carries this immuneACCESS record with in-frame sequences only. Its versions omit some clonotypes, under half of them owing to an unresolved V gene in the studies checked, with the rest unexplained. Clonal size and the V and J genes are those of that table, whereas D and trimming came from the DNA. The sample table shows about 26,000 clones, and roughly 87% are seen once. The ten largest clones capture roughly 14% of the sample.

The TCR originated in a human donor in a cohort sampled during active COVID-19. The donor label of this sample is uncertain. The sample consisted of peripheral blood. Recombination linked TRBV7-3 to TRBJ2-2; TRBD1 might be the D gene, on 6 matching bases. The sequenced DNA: TGTGCCAGCAGCTTAACGTTCTCAGGGGCCGCTAACACCGGGGAGCTGTTTTTT. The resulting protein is CASSLTFSGAANTGELFF. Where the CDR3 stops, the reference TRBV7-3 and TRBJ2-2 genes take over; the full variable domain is GAGVSQTPSNKVTEKGKYVELRCDPISGHTALYWYRQSLGQGPEFLIYFQGTGAADDSGLPNDRFFAVRPEGSVSTLKIQRTERGDSAVYLCASSLTFSGAANTGELFFGEGSRLTVL.